This T cell receptor beta chain stems from a study of regulatory T cells in long-lasting Graves disease. Study conclusions and caveats: Among the persistent patients, approximately 2,900 public clonotypes were shared, more than the roughly 970 shared among new patients.

iRepertoire HTBI primers and Arm-PCR of CDR3 regions built TCR beta libraries. Using its own MiXCR run on the multiplex PCR reads, TCRdb lists one record per CDR3 protein. The data contain 400,000 to 500,000 distinct CDR3 sequences, 20% to 25% of them singletons. About this clonotype: The antigen is undetermined.

Noted time point: persistent/refractory GD, antithyroid drugs over 5 years with positive TRAb. Generation of the TCR library employed RNA extracted from PBMCs. All patients originated from an endocrinology department located in Xi'an, China. This specimen was peripheral blood mononuclear cells (PBMCs), taken when the disease was refractory, from a patient treated with antithyroid drugs. The sequence was collected from a female donor with Graves disease.

The CDR3 is CASSPGGGTEQFF. The CDR3 nucleotides are TGTGCCAGCAGCCCCGGGGGAGGGACTGAGCAGTTCTTC. V usage is TRBV9 and J usage is TRBJ2-1, with 7 bases matching TRBD2. Germline V gives CDR1 SGDLS, CDR2 YYNGEE. The CDR3 runs 13 residues. The V gene end was trimmed by 4 bases and the J gene end by 9 bases; junction bases not matched to a gene: 7.